This TCR beta chain stems from a study of blood T cells in healthy people across ages. Turning to the study itself: There was about one barcoded beta molecule captured by template switching per two T cells.

For the second PCR, which ran for about 7 to 11 cycles, a sample-barcoded 5' primer and a J-beta primer mix were used. From the 5' RACE reads, TCRdb called clonotypes with MiXCR, one entry per CDR3 protein. Among approximately 730,000 distinct CDR3 sequences listed, more than 40% were seen once. Points on this clonotype: The antigen is unknown.

CDR1 is SQVTM, CDR2 ANQGSEA, per germline. Trimming removed 5 bases at V and 6 bases at J, with 8 bases between. This CDR3 comprises 11 residues. Study-wide results and caveats: Donors of long life had a larger count of naive CD4+ cells and greater diversity than aged donors. The CMV status of each donor remained undetermined, and this could have confounded shifts in expanded clonotypes.

Per sample, no less than 6 micrograms of total RNA were extracted. The rearrangement uses TRBV29-1 and TRBJ2-4; D remains unclear. This TCR came from a woman in her sixties in good health. The sample was blood. In nucleotides, the CDR3 is TGCAGCGTTACACCCGGAAACATTCAGTACTTC. This encodes CSVTPGNIQYF.